This T cell receptor (beta chain) was profiled in a study of human T cells and chemical hapten exposure. Original processing methods: Ranging from roughly 23,224 to 750,000, TCR counts per sample had a median value of around 92,000. TCRdb ran MiXCR on the RACE reads and lists one entry per CDR3 protein. What appears here as the V and J calls and clone size reflects TCRdb's work, not the paper's. The profile shows fewer than 85,000 distinct CDR3 sequences, 8.6% of them singletons. The ends were cut back, 0 bases at V and 1 base at J, with 3 bases in the middle. This CDR3 is 13 amino acids long. Germline V gene sequence: CDR1 MNHEY, CDR2 SMNVEV (reference sequence). Sample time point: healthy volunteer bleed at 6 weeks. Researchers extracted total RNA from unfractionated whole blood.

This TCR was recovered from a female donor in good health. Some clones in this sample may be carry-over from other donors' samples. Sequencing used whole blood. The rearrangement links TRBV27 to TRBJ1-2; D call uncertain. In DNA, the CDR3 is TGTGCCAGCAGTTTATCGGGTAACTATGGCTACACCTTC. This sequence encodes CASSLSGNYGYTF.